This T cell receptor (beta chain) appears in the sequencing data of a study of patients and donors after allogeneic stem cell transplantation. MiXCR was run by TCRdb on the RT-PCR reads, yielding one entry per CDR3 protein. The sample has roughly 880,000 distinct CDR3 sequences; 18% are singletons. In germline, CDR1 is SGHRS, CDR2 YFSETQ. With V trimmed by 3 bases and J by 4 bases, 12 bases remained unmatched. This CDR3 comprises 18 residues. This chain connects TRBV5-1 to TRBJ2-1; 11 bases agree with TRBD2. The sample comprised blood, either unsorted or a sorted T cell fraction (not recorded which). The clonotype comes from a human donor who was either an allogeneic HSCT recipient or a stem cell or donor lymphocyte infusion donor (not recorded which). It is not recorded whose cells these are; they may come from a transplant donor. The CDR3 DNA reads as TGCGCCAGCAGCTCTAAGACTAGCGGGGCGGCTTTGTACAATGAGCAGTTCTTC. Translated, it gives CASSSKTSGAALYNEQFF.